This T cell receptor beta chain was retrieved from a study of blood T cell repertoires in COVID-19. The overall study: Researchers got acute and convalescent COVID-19 samples from the United States, Italy and Spain.

Germline V CDR1 and CDR2: SGHRS, YFSETQ. V shed 4 bases and J 5 bases; nucleotides not matched to a gene: 14. This CDR3 has 17 residues. In the study's own analysis: From reference gene primer amplification, estimates of nucleated cell counts were derived. Profiled with immunoSEQ multiplex PCR; TCRdb holds only in-frame clones, not every one. V, J and clone size reflect that table, while D and trimming were determined from the DNA. The sample holds roughly 400,000 clones, less than 95% seen once. This chain joins TRBV5-1 and TRBJ1-3; the match to TRBD1 covers 8 bases. Sequencing was carried out using PBMCs or T cells enriched from blood (not recorded which). The TCR sequence derives from a man between 18 and 29 years old who had recovered from COVID-19. The CDR3 DNA follows: TGCGCCAGCAGCCCTTTTGGACAGGGTGAGAAAAGAAACACCATATATTTT. Translation: CASSPFGQGEKRNTIYF.